The present T cell receptor (beta chain) was sequenced within a study of CD8 T cells in ankylosing spondylitis. Whole-study findings and limits: Previous work reported some of these motif variants in the synovial fluid and blood of reactive arthritis. Reports say disease-linked clones showed up significantly more in matched ankylosing spondylitis synovial fluid. Relatively scarce in peripheral blood, disease-linked clones were CD8+. Among TCR beta sequences, a motif of eight highly homologous variants appeared characteristic of ankylosing spondylitis blood.

CDR3 size: 12 residues. Germline V gene sequence: CDR1 MNHEY, CDR2 SVGEGT. V lost 8 bases to trimming and J lost 5 bases, with 13 bases between them. Concerning this clonotype itself: The antigen remains undetermined.

Scientists made TCR beta libraries using quantitative 5'-RACE with molecular barcodes. One entry per CDR3 protein results from TCRdb running MiXCR on the 5' RACE reads. The sample records about 220,000 distinct CDR3 sequences, 7% to 8% being singletons. Input material: blood, either unsorted or a sorted T cell fraction (not recorded which). The TCR sequence derives from a male donor with ankylosing spondylitis. V usage is TRBV6-2 or TRBV6-3 and J usage is TRBJ2-7, with a tentative D call TRBD2 (5 bases). The CDR3 loop reads CASRDPVHEQYF. Here the CDR3 DNA reads TGTGCCAGCCGGGATCCCGTCCACGAGCAGTACTTC.